The T cell receptor (beta chain) under discussion was sequenced for a study of T cell responses to AZD1222 COVID-19 vaccine (dated by TCRdb to the early 2020s). Background for the entire study: A total of approximately 240 trial participants underwent TCR sequencing, of whom approximately 210 received two doses of AZD1222 and about 25 received two doses of the MenACWY control vaccine. Trial participants were enrolled by age into subgroups of 18-55, 56-69 and 70-plus years, and around 150, 29 and 61 TCR-sequenced participants, respectively, were included in these subgroups. Findings and caveats that apply to the study as a whole: Most participants were white British and females outnumbered males, and the authors suggested that clonal diversity may have been underestimated. Only five to seven AZD1222 recipients were SARS-CoV-2 seropositive at baseline, limiting conclusions about previously exposed vaccinees. Nearly half of unique spike-specific TCRs reportedly recognized epitopes outside regions mutated in the B.1.351 and B.1.1.7 variants. After two AZD1222 doses, both the breadth and the depth of spike-specific TCRs were significantly higher than at day 0 and than in MenACWY recipients. Because no day 14 peak-response samples were available, the repertoires could be characterized only after the peak T cell response. The whole spike protein was spanned by vaccine-associated CD4 TCRs, and dominant responses were seen in regions 160-218 and 743-854. In the small 56-69-year group, the increase in depth fell short of significance, most likely because of low power.

This specimen's time point label, per the study, means: about 28 days (+/-7) after the second vaccine dose. The sample's treatment or condition label, decoded: meningococcal conjugate vaccine given as trial control. Vaccinee samples came from UK trials COV001 and COV002, including a single-blind randomized controlled phase 2/3 trial of AZD1222 (ChAdOx1 nCoV-19) in healthy adults. For TCRbeta chain sequencing, PBMC samples were collected from trial participants at day 0 and at day 28 after the second dose. CDR1 and CDR2, per the germline V gene, are SGHAT and FQNNGV. V is shortened by 10 bases, J by 3 bases, and the region joining them spans 14 bases. The CDR3 has 13 amino acids, counting the end cysteine and phenylalanine. The retained sequence is limited to the CDR3, 39 bases, with the frame set at the first base. The CDR3 regions of human TCRbeta chains were analyzed by immunosequencing. From the authors' description of their analysis: TCRs in the repertoires were matched against a reference library of SARS-CoV-2-specific TCRs that had been generated with the MIRA antigen-specificity platform. Breadth was defined as the fraction of unique TCRs that were SARS-CoV-2-associated, and depth was defined as the fraction of total T cells that were SARS-CoV-2-associated. Using the MIRA data, each spike-specific TCR was mapped to the spike region that the TCR reacts to and placed in a CD4 or CD8 class. Log10-transformed breadth and depth values were compared by one-way ANOVA with Sidak's multiple comparisons tests. Sourced from immuneACCESS, this table was stored by TCRdb with only in-frame sequences that have V and J called. A share of the clones is absent; for the studies checked, an unresolved V gene accounts for under half, and the remainder has no known explanation. V and J calls and clone size are as listed in that table; D and trimming were resolved from the DNA. In this sample the table shows 170,000 or so clones, just under 95% of which occur a single time. The ten biggest clones cover around 0.96% of the sample.

Comment on this clone: Its recognized antigen is unknown. No quality values exist for individual bases; no much larger clone is one base distant.

This clonotype originated in an adult who received the MenACWY meningococcal vaccine as a control. Sequenced material: peripheral blood, taken 28 days after the second dose of the MenACWY control vaccine. This chain joins TRBV11-2 to TRBJ2-3, and TRBD1 may be the D gene, going by 5 matching bases. In nucleotides, the sequence is TGTGCCACTTTAGGGGCAGCTACAGATACGCAGTATTTT. Its coded protein is CATLGAATDTQYF.